What follows are 24 T cell receptor beta chains derived from one specimen sequenced in a study of Graves' ophthalmopathy and Graves' hyperthyroidism. CDR3 regions of TCR beta were amplified from RNA transcripts. Following a first-round RT-PCR that used HTBI primers, a second-round multiplex PCR was carried out. TCRdb redid the calling of the multiplex PCR reads with MiXCR, one entry per CDR3 protein. Counted here are about 1.2 million distinct CDR3 sequences, 35% to 45% occurring once; the ten biggest clones make up over 8.5%. The specimen was peripheral blood or thyroid tissue (not recorded which). These receptor sequences come from an adult man with Graves' hyperthyroidism.

This clonotype was observed many times. The gene calls are TRBV15 and TRBJ1-5; no reliable D call. Germline CDR1 and CDR2: LNHNV and YYDKDF (reference sequence). The V end lost 4 bases, the J end lost 0 bases, and 7 bases lay between the germline ends. CDR3 length: 14 amino acids. The chain's CDR3 is CATSIPDSNQPQHF. CDR3 sequence (DNA): TGTGCCACCAGCATTCCAGATAGCAATCAGCCCCAGCATTTT.

The chain couples TRBV15 to TRBJ1-4, with 8 bases identical to TRBD1. Germline trimming cut 2 bases from V and 1 base from J; bases unmatched to any gene: 18. The CDR3 spans 21 residues. The germline CDR1 and CDR2 sequences are LNHNV and YYDKDF (reference sequence). The CDR3 DNA reads as TGTGCCACCAGCAGACATGGCCCCCGGACAGGGCGTACAGGAACTAATGAAAAACTGTTTTTT. Protein sequence: CATSRHGPRTGRTGTNEKLFF.

In its sample, this clonotype was seen a few times. The J gene is TRBJ2-2, the V gene TRBV11-2; D might be TRBD2 (7 bases). The V gene's germline CDR1 is SGHAT and CDR2 FQNNGV. Trimming took 6 bases from V and 4 from J, leaving 18 bases between them. The length of the CDR3 is 16 residues. The CDR3 spells CASSGVGGPRTGELFF. The CDR3 DNA sequence: TGTGCCAGCAGTGGGGTGGGGGGGCCACGCACCGGGGAGCTGTTTTTT. The entire variable domain, with the rest obtained from reference TRBV11-2 and TRBJ2-2, is as follows: EAGVAQSPRYKIIEKRQSVAFWCNPISGHATLYWYQQILGQGPKLLIQFQNNGVVDDSQLPKDRFSAERLKGVDSTLKIQPAKLEDSAVYLCASSGVGGPRTGELFFGEGSRLTVL.

J is TRBJ1-2 and V is TRBV4-1; D call uncertain. Germline V gene lookup returns CDR1 MGHRA and CDR2 YSYEKL. V was cut by 2 bases and J by 7 bases, with 11 bases left in between. This CDR3 is 13 amino acids long. Here the CDR3 reads CASSQTGVSGYTF. For the CDR3, the DNA is TGCGCCAGCAGCCAAACCGGCGTTTCTGGCTACACCTTC.

This clonotype was seen ten or more times. The chain has TRBV20-1 and TRBJ1-5, with TRBD1 as a possible D gene (5 bases). Germline V lookup: CDR1 DFQATT, CDR2 SNEGSKA (reference sequence). V gave up 2 bases and J gave up 1 base, with 9 bases separating them. This CDR3 region has 14 residues. For the CDR3, the DNA is TGCAGTGCTAGACGCGACAGAAGCAATCAGCCCCAGCATTTT. This gives the protein CSARRDRSNQPQHF.

The J gene is TRBJ2-6, the V gene TRBV10-3; TRBD2 might be the D (6 bases). Trimming cost V 3 bases and J 4 bases, with 13 bases left between them. Germline V gene lookup returns CDR1 ENHRY and CDR2 SYGVKD. This CDR3 is 16 amino acids long. The CDR3, as DNA: TGTGCCATCAGTGATAATAGGGACTCAGGGGCCAACGTCCTGACTTTC. It codes for CAISDNRDSGANVLTF.

V is TRBV11-2 and J is TRBJ1-1; no clear D gene. The length of the CDR3 is 15 residues. Per the germline V gene, CDR1 is SGHAT and CDR2 is FQNNGV. The ends were cut back, 4 bases at V and 6 bases at J, with 18 bases in the middle. The CDR3: CASSWPGREVSEAFF. The CDR3 DNA reads TGTGCCAGCAGCTGGCCCGGGCGAGAAGTCTCTGAAGCTTTCTTT.

The V call is TRBV7-2, the J call TRBJ1-2, with no clear D. Trimming took off 8 bases at V and 7 bases at J, with 14 bases between the two ends. Germline V lookup: CDR1 SGHTA, CDR2 FQGNSA. This CDR3 has 12 amino acids. The CDR3 nucleotides are TGTGCCAGCTCTAGCGGGAGAGGTGGCTACACCTTC. This codes for CASSSGRGGYTF.

This clonotype was counted between two and nine times. The chain carries TRBV9 and TRBJ1-2; 7 bases line up with TRBD1. The CDR3 contains 13 residues. V gave up 4 bases and J gave up 6 bases; unmatched junction bases: 6. Germline loops: CDR1 SGDLS, CDR2 YYNGEE. Written as DNA, the CDR3 is TGTGCCAGCAGCCAAAAGGGGGCGCATGGCTACACCTTC. Its translation: CASSQKGAHGYTF.

The table lists this clonotype with a few counts. This sequence joins TRBV28 and TRBJ2-7; no clear D. The ends were cut back, 6 bases at V and 6 bases at J, with 9 bases in the middle. The CDR3 is 11 residues long. Germline assignment: CDR1 MDHEN and CDR2 SYDVKM. The CDR3 region has the DNA TGTGCCAGCAGCCCTAGAGCCGAGCAGTACTTC. Protein product: CASSPRAEQYF.

This clonotype came up many times. This chain connects TRBV7-9 to TRBJ2-7; 8 bases agree with TRBD1. The V segment lost 8 bases and the J segment 3 bases; nucleotides outside the gene matches: 9. The CDR3 loop spans 14 amino acids. Looked up from germline, CDR1 is SEHNR and CDR2 is FQNEAQ (reference sequence). In DNA form, the CDR3 reads TGTGCCAGCCAAGCGACAGGGGCCGGCTACGAGCAGTACTTC. Amino acid sequence: CASQATGAGYEQYF.

This clonotype was counted many times. The chain combines TRBV7-6 with TRBJ1-5; D ambiguous. The V and J ends lost 3 bases and 6 bases respectively, with 12 bases between them. The CDR3 runs to 14 residues. Germline CDR1 SGHVS, CDR2 FNYEAQ. CDR3 protein: CASSLASGGQPQHF. The DNA for the CDR3 is TGTGCCAGCAGCTTGGCTTCTGGAGGTCAGCCCCAGCATTTT.

For this clonotype: This may be a read error, as it is one base from a much larger clone. The V and J genes are TRBV11-2 and TRBJ1-1; weak D call: TRBD1 (6 bases). The CDR3 is made up of 13 amino acids. Per germline, CDR1 SGHAT and CDR2 FQNNGV. Written as DNA, the CDR3 is TGCGCCAGCAGCTTCGGGGGGCTCCCTGAAGCTTTCTTT. Residues: CASSFGGLPEAFF.

At least ten counts were recorded for this clonotype. The chain is built from TRBV5-1 and TRBJ2-5; 7 bases fit TRBD1. The trim removed 1 base at V and 4 bases at J, leaving 10 bases unmatched. Germline V CDR1 and CDR2: SGHRS, YFSETQ. This CDR3 has 16 amino acids. CDR3 sequence reads: CASSLSTGFGGETQYF. DNA for the CDR3: TGCGCCAGCAGCTTGTCGACAGGGTTCGGTGGAGAGACCCAGTACTTC.

This clonotype was observed many times. V is TRBV4-1 and J is TRBJ2-5; D may be TRBD2 (5 bases). Trimming stripped 4 bases from V and 7 bases from J, with 19 bases between. The CDR3 spans 15 residues. The germline CDR1 and CDR2 sequences are MGHRA and YSYEKL. The CDR3 coding sequence is TGCGCCAGCAGCCTCCACGAGAACCCTGAGGGGACCCAGTACTTC. This gives the protein CASSLHENPEGTQYF.

The chain employs TRBV13 and TRBJ1-2; D is possibly TRBD1 (5 bases). Germline values: CDR1 PRHDT, CDR2 FYEKMQ (reference sequence). There are 13 residues in the CDR3. With 5 bases removed from V and 11 bases from J, the gap between germline ends came to 18 bases. The CDR3 DNA reads as TGTGCCAGCAGCCGGGGGGGTAGCGTAGGTTACACCTTC. Protein sequence: CASSRGGSVGYTF.

The V gene is TRBV29-1, the J gene TRBJ2-2; 8 positions match TRBD1. Per the germline V gene, CDR1 is SQVTM and CDR2 is ANQGSEA. The CDR3 is made up of 14 amino acids. V shed 7 bases, J shed 0 bases, and the junction held 4 bases outside the gene matches. The CDR3 DNA sequence: TGCAGCGCCGTGGACAGGGCGAACACCGGGGAGCTGTTTTTT. Amino acid sequence: CSAVDRANTGELFF.

Details on this clonotype: It may be a read error: a sequence one base away is much more abundant. Here the CDR3 reads CASSLEQGETNEQLFF. DNA of the CDR3: TGTGCCAGCAGCTTAGAACAGGGAGAGACTAATGAACAACTGTTTTTT. The chain carries TRBV7-2 and TRBJ1-4; possible D gene TRBD1, 6 bases. CDR3 length: 16 amino acids. CDR1 SGHTA and CDR2 FQGNSA come from the germline V gene. Together with reference TRBV7-2 and TRBJ1-4, the CDR3 gives the full variable domain: GAGVSQSPSNKVTEKGKDVELRCDPISGHTALYWYRQSLGQGLEFLIYFQGNSAPDKSGLPSDRFSAERTGGSVSTLTIQRTQQEDSAVYLCASSLEQGETNEQLFFGSGTQLSVL.

This clonotype was counted at least ten times. The chain recombines TRBV20-1 with TRBJ1-2, with D hard to call. CDR3 size: 13 residues. Trimming removed 3 bases from V and 4 bases from J, with 12 bases in between. Germline assignment: CDR1 DFQATT and CDR2 SNEGSKA (reference sequence). Written as DNA, the CDR3 is TGCAGTGCTAGGTTCGGCGTTACCTATGGCTACACCTTC. Protein product: CSARFGVTYGYTF.

This chain uses TRBV7-3 with TRBJ2-3, with a weak D call TRBD2 (7 bases). Germline V gene sequence: CDR1 SGHTA, CDR2 FQGTGA. The CDR3 runs to 15 residues. Trimming took 4 bases from V and 4 from J, leaving 15 bases between them. In DNA form, the CDR3 reads TGTGCCAGCAGCTCACAGGGTCGGGAGGCAGATACGCAGTATTTT. This codes for CASSSQGREADTQYF.

V and J are TRBV11-3 and TRBJ2-2, with 9 bases fitting TRBD1. Trimming cost V 5 bases and J 7 bases; bases outside gene matches: 14. CDR1 SGHNT and CDR2 YENEEA come from the germline V gene. The CDR3 spans 17 residues. DNA of the CDR3: TGTGCCAGCAGCCTCTCCGGGACAGGGTACTTCGGCGGGGAGCTGTTTTTT. Protein sequence: CASSLSGTGYFGGELFF. Using reference TRBV11-3 and TRBJ2-2 for the parts outside the CDR3, the full variable domain is EAGVVQSPRYKIIEKKQPVAFWCNPISGHNTLYWYLQNLGQGPELLIRYENEEAVDDSQLPKDRFSAERLKGVDSTLKIQPAELGDSAVYLCASSLSGTGYFGGELFFGEGSRLTVL.

The table lists this clonotype with many counts. V is TRBV5-1 and J is TRBJ1-2; TRBD1 matches 9 bases. Germline CDR1 SGHRS, CDR2 YFSETQ. V was clipped by 0 bases and J by 7 bases; unmatched bases: 1. The CDR3 totals 13 residues. CDR3 in amino acids: CASSLDRGPGYTF. Here the CDR3 DNA reads TGCGCCAGCAGCTTGGACAGGGGGCCTGGCTACACCTTC.

The genes are TRBV20-1 and TRBJ2-7; TRBD2 agrees at 7 bases. Germline-derived CDR1 and CDR2 are DFQATT and SNEGSKA (reference sequence). V lost 6 bases and J lost 2; bases outside the gene matches: 7. This CDR3 region has 13 residues. The CDR3: CSAAGERPYEQYF. CDR3 sequence (DNA): TGCAGTGCGGCGGGAGAGCGACCCTACGAGCAGTACTTC.

This clonotype has more than one count but fewer than ten. CDR3 in amino acids: CASSQGPEDGELFF. CDR3 DNA sequence: TGCGCCAGCAGCCAAGGCCCCGAGGACGGGGAGCTGTTTTTT. The chain carries TRBV4-1 and TRBJ2-2; no firm D call. Trimming removed 1 base at V and 7 bases at J, with 10 bases between. The CDR3 runs 14 residues. CDR1 MGHRA and CDR2 YSYEKL come from the germline V gene.